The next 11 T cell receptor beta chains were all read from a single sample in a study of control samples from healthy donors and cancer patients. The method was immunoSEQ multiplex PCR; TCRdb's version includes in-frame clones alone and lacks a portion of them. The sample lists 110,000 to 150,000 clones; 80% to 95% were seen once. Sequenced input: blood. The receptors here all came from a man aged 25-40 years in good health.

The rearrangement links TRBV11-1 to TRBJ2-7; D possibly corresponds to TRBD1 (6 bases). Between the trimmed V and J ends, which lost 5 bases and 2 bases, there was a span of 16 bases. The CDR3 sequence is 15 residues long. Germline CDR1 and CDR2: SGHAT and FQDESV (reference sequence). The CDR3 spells CASSPGQPRPYEQYF. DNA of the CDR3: TGTGCCAGCAGCCCCGGACAGCCCCGTCCCTACGAGCAGTACTTC.

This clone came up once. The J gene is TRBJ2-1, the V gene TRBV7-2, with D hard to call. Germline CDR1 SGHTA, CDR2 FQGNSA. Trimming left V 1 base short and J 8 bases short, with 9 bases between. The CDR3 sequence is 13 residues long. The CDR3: CASSLGSHDEQFF. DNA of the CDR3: TGTGCCAGCAGCTTAGGATCGCATGATGAGCAGTTCTTC.

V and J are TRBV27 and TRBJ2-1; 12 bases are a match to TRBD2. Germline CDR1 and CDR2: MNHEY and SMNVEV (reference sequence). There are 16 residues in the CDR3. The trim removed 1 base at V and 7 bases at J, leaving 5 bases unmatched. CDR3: CASSLFLAGGMNEQFF. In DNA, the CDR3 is TGTGCCAGCAGTTTATTTCTAGCGGGAGGGATGAATGAGCAGTTCTTC.

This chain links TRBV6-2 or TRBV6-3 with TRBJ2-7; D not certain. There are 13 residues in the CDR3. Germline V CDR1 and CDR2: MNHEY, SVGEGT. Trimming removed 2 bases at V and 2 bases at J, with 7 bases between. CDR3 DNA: TGTGCCAGCAGTTACGGCGAAGCCTACGAGCAGTACTTC. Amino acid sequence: CASSYGEAYEQYF.

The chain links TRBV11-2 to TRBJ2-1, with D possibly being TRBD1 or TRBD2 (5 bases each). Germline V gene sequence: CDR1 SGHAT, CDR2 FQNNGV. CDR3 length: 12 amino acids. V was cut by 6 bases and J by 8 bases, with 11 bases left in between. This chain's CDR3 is CASSPRGYEQFF. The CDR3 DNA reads TGTGCCAGCAGTCCCCGGGGCTATGAGCAGTTCTTC.

CDR3 DNA: TGTGCCAGCAGTTCACAGAGGACTAGGGAGAATGAGCAGTTCTTC. Translated: CASSSQRTRENEQFF. The chain carries TRBV6-6 and TRBJ2-1, with TRBD2 matching over 7 bases. Germline CDR1 and CDR2: MNHNY and SVGAGI (reference sequence). Germline trimming cut 4 bases from V and 7 bases from J; bases unmatched to any gene: 10. The CDR3 has 15 residues.

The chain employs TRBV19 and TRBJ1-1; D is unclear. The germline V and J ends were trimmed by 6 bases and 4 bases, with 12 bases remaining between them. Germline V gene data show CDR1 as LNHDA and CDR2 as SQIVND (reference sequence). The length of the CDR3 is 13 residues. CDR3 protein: CASRWGVGTEAFF. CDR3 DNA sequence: TGTGCCAGTAGGTGGGGAGTTGGCACTGAAGCTTTCTTT.

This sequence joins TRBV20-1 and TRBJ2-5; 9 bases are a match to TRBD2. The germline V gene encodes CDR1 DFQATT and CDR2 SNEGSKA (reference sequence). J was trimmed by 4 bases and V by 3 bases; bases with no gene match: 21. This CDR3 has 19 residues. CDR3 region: CSASLSMTGSAGGTETQYF. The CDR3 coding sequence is TGCAGTGCTAGTTTAAGTATGACAGGCTCGGCGGGAGGGACAGAGACCCAGTACTTC.

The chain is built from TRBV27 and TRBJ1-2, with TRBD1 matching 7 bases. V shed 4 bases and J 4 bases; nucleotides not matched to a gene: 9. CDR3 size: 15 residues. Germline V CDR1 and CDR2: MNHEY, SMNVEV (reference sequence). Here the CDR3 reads CASSSNHRGIYGYTF. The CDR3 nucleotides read TGTGCCAGCAGTTCGAACCACAGGGGTATCTATGGCTACACCTTC.

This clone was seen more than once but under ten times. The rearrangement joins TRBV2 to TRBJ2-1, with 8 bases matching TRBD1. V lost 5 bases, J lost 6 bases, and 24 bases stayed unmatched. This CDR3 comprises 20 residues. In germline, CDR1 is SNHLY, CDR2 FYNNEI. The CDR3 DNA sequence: TGTGCCAGCAGTCTCCGGGTGATTACACGAAGGACAGGGATTGGCAATGAGCAGTTCTTC. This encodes CASSLRVITRRTGIGNEQFF.

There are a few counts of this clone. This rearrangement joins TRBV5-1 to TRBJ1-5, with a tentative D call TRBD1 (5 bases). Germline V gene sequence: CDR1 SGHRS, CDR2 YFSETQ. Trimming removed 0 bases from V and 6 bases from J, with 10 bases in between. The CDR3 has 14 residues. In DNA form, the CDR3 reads TGCGCCAGCAGCTTGGAAGGGGTGGGTCAGCCCCAGCATTTT. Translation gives CASSLEGVGQPQHF.